The subject of this entry is one T cell receptor (beta chain). This specimen comes from a study of control samples from healthy donors and cancer patients. Germline CDR1 LNHDA, CDR2 SQIVND (reference sequence). Between the trimmed V and J ends, which lost 6 bases and 0 bases, there was a span of 12 bases. This CDR3 has 15 amino acids. Using immunoSEQ multiplex PCR, the repertoire was profiled, and TCRdb retains in-frame clones only, with some absent. The sample shows 95,000 to 130,000 clones, around 89% of them seen only once. Sequenced sample: PBMCs. V and J are TRBV19 and TRBJ1-3; possible D gene TRBD1, 5 bases. The source is a woman in her forties or fifties with colorectal cancer. The CDR3 sequence is CASSPDGTSGNTIYF. In DNA form, the CDR3 reads TGTGCCAGTAGCCCGGACGGGACCTCTGGAAACACCATATATTTT.